The rows below give T cell receptor beta chains drawn from one sample of a study of human T cells and chemical hapten exposure. TCRdb fed the RACE reads into MiXCR, producing one record per CDR3 protein. This table has 45,000 to 60,000 distinct CDR3 sequences, 9.5% to 15% appearing once. The sample consisted of whole blood, taken in connection with sensitization to the hapten diphenylcyclopropenone (DPC). These receptors all come from a man in his thirties or forties with alopecia areata. Some clones in this sample may be carry-over from other donors' samples. Both conserved end residues are part of each CDR3. The D gene is left open where the match is weak. Expanded clones are given a class, and other clones once, few, many or no size at all.

V gene	clone size	J gene	D gene	CDR3 DNA	CDR3 protein
TRBV18	.	TRBJ2-3	TRBD2	TGTGCCAGCTCAGCCGGGACTACTGATACGCAGTATTTT	CASSAGTTDTQYF
TRBV6-6	many	TRBJ1-2	.	TGTGCCAGCAGCCCGGACAGAAACCGCTATGGCTACACCTTC	CASSPDRNRYGYTF
TRBV7-9	few	TRBJ1-6	.	TGTGCCAGCAGCTCCGAGAGACCGGAGAATTCACCCCTCCACTTT	CASSSERPENSPLHF
TRBV12-3/TRBV12-4	few	TRBJ2-3	.	TGTGCCAGCACGGCCCGGTTCACAGATACGCAGTATTTT	CASTARFTDTQYF
TRBV5-1	many	TRBJ2-3	TRBD2	TGCGCCAGCAGCTTGGCAGGACTAGCGGGGGAGGGCGCAGATACGCAGTATTTT	CASSLAGLAGEGADTQYF
TRBV9	.	TRBJ2-3	TRBD2	TGTGCCAGCAGCATACTAGCGGGGTGGACAGATACGCAGTATTTT	CASSILAGWTDTQYF
TRBV10-3	.	TRBJ1-2	.	TGTGCCATCAGCTACTTTTCGCAGGGTAGTGGCTACACCTTC	CAISYFSQGSGYTF
TRBV12-3/TRBV12-4	few	TRBJ1-4	.	TGTGCCAGCAGACGATGGGGAACTAATGAAAAACTGTTTTTT	CASRRWGTNEKLFF
TRBV4-2	.	TRBJ1-5	.	TGTGCCAGCAGCCAAGAGAGGGGAGTAGGTCAGCCCCAGCATTTT	CASSQERGVGQPQHF
TRBV4-2	.	TRBJ2-7	TRBD1	TGTGCCAGCAGCCACCATCTCGCGGGACAGGGCTACGAGCAGTACTTC	CASSHHLAGQGYEQYF
TRBV6-1	many	TRBJ1-1	.	TGTGCCAGCAGTGAAGCCTACACTGAAGCTTTCTTT	CASSEAYTEAFF
TRBV11-2	.	TRBJ1-2	.	TGTGCCAGCAGCCTGGAACGGACAGCTGGCTACACCTTC	CASSLERTAGYTF
TRBV5-5	.	TRBJ2-1	.	TGTGCCAGCAGCTTGGTGAGTGCCTACAATGAGCAGTTCTTC	CASSLVSAYNEQFF
TRBV27	few	TRBJ2-6	.	TGTGCCAGCAGCTTCCTGTCTACTGGGGCCAACGTCCTGACTTTC	CASSFLSTGANVLTF
TRBV27	many	TRBJ2-2	TRBD2	TGTGCCAGCAGTTGGACTAGCGGGGGCCTCACCGGGGAGCTGTTTTTT	CASSWTSGGLTGELFF
TRBV6-5	.	TRBJ2-7	.	TGTGCCAGCAGTCCCGGGACACACTCCTACGAGCAGTACTTC	CASSPGTHSYEQYF
TRBV12-3/TRBV12-4	many	TRBJ2-3	TRBD2	TGTGCCAGCAGTTCGTCAGCGGGGGCGCTGGGAGGTACGCAGTATTTT	CASSSSAGALGGTQYF
TRBV28	.	TRBJ1-3	TRBD1	TGTGGGACAGGGTCTGAAAACACCATATATTTT	CGTGSENTIYF
TRBV10-3	many	TRBJ1-1	.	TGTGCCATCAGTGAGTCGTTGCAGGAGAACACTGAAGCTTTCTTT	CAISESLQENTEAFF
TRBV4-1	few	TRBJ2-1	TRBD2	TGCGCCAGCAGCCAAGCAAGCTTACTAGCGGGGGACAAAAATGAGCAGTTCTTC	CASSQASLLAGDKNEQFF
TRBV5-1	.	TRBJ2-5	.	TGCGCCAGCAGCTTGGGTGAGGAAGAGACCCAGTACTTC	CASSLGEEETQYF
TRBV6-1	few	TRBJ1-2	TRBD1	TGTGCCAGCAGTGAAGTGCCAAGGACAGGGGGCTACACCTTC	CASSEVPRTGGYTF
TRBV4-3	.	TRBJ2-1	TRBD2	TGCGCCAGCAGCCAAGAGAGACTAGCGGGGTCCTACAATGAGCAGTTCTTC	CASSQERLAGSYNEQFF
TRBV6-5	few	TRBJ1-3	.	TGTGCCAGCAGTTACGCTGGTGGGCTCTCTGGAAACACCATATATTTT	CASSYAGGLSGNTIYF
TRBV20-1	few	TRBJ1-2	.	TGCAGTGCTGACCAGGATCCCAGCGGCTACACCTTC	CSADQDPSGYTF
TRBV28	few	TRBJ1-1	.	TGTGCCAGCAGTTTAGAGGGACCAGAAGCTTTCTTT	CASSLEGPEAFF
TRBV9	many	TRBJ2-7	.	TGTGCCAGCAGCGTAGGTGGCGGGCAGACATCCTACGAGCAGTACTTC	CASSVGGGQTSYEQYF
TRBV4-3	.	TRBJ2-7	TRBD1	TGCGCCAGCAGCCGTCAGACAGGGGGAGAATCCTACGAGCAGTACTTC	CASSRQTGGESYEQYF
TRBV7-6	many	TRBJ1-1	.	TGTGCCAGCAGCTCCGTTATGAACACTGAAGCTTTCTTT	CASSSVMNTEAFF
TRBV21-1	many	TRBJ1-2	.	TGTGCCAGCAGCAACGGGGCCATGGCAGGGGGGACCTATGGCTACACCTTC	CASSNGAMAGGTYGYTF
TRBV18	many	TRBJ2-5	TRBD2	TGTGCCAGCTCACCACCTAGCGGGGTTGAGACCCAGTACTTC	CASSPPSGVETQYF
TRBV7-9	few	TRBJ2-7	.	TGTGCCAGCAGCTTAGGGCTCGGGGGCACACTCTACGAGCAGTACTTC	CASSLGLGGTLYEQYF
TRBV18	few	TRBJ1-1	.	TGTGCCAGCTCACCACGAGGGTTCGGGGCTGAAGCTTTCTTT	CASSPRGFGAEAFF
TRBV4-3	.	TRBJ1-2	.	TGCGCCAGCAGCCAGCGACAGGAGTATGGCTACACCTTC	CASSQRQEYGYTF
TRBV24-1	many	TRBJ1-5	.	TGTGCCACCAGTGATTTCTCGGGTCAGCCCCAGCATTTT	CATSDFSGQPQHF
TRBV6-4	many	TRBJ2-2	.	TGTGCCAGCAGTGAAGTCGGCACCGGGGAGCTGTTTTTT	CASSEVGTGELFF
TRBV29-1	.	TRBJ1-1	TRBD1	TGCAGCGTGGGGGACAGGGCAGCGGCTTTCTTT	CSVGDRAAAFF
TRBV6-2/TRBV6-3	many	TRBJ2-6	TRBD1	TGTGCCAGCAGTTACAGGACAGGGCTCAGTGGGGCCAACGTCCTGACTTTC	CASSYRTGLSGANVLTF
TRBV28	many	TRBJ1-2	.	TGTGCCAGCAGTTCCCCTGCATCTGGGAATGGCTACACCTTC	CASSSPASGNGYTF
TRBV10-3	many	TRBJ1-5	.	TGTGCCATCAGTGAGTCTGAGGGGTTTAATCAGCCCCAGCATTTT	CAISESEGFNQPQHF
TRBV6-2/TRBV6-3	.	TRBJ2-7	TRBD2	TGTGCCAGCAGTCTTTCCTTGACTAGCGGGTATGCCTACGAGCAGTACTTC	CASSLSLTSGYAYEQYF
TRBV12-3/TRBV12-4	many	TRBJ2-5	TRBD2	TGTGCCAGATCACCGGGACTAGCATTCAGGGAGACCCAGTACTTC	CARSPGLAFRETQYF
TRBV12-3/TRBV12-4	.	TRBJ1-5	.	TGTGCCAGCAGTTTTGAGGGTAGCAATCAGCCCCAGCATTTT	CASSFEGSNQPQHF
TRBV28	.	TRBJ1-1	.	TGTGCCAGCAGATTGGGGAGCACACGGAACACTGAAGCTTTCTTT	CASRLGSTRNTEAFF
TRBV5-1	.	TRBJ1-1	.	TGCGCCAGCAGCATGGGGCCCATCGGGGCGACTACTGAAGCTTTCTTT	CASSMGPIGATTEAFF
TRBV6-2/TRBV6-3	many	TRBJ1-1	.	TGTGCCAGCAGTTACGCGAGGGGCCTGTCCGAAGCTTTCTTT	CASSYARGLSEAFF
TRBV12-3/TRBV12-4	many	TRBJ1-2	TRBD1	TGTGCCAGCAGTCGACAGGGGGCAGGGAACTATGGCTACACCTTC	CASSRQGAGNYGYTF
TRBV5-4	.	TRBJ2-3	.	TGTGCCAGCAGCTCCGGGACCAATCGTGCAGATACGCAGTATTTT	CASSSGTNRADTQYF
TRBV24-1	many	TRBJ2-1	TRBD2	TGTGCCACCAGTGATTCGGCGGGGGTATCCTACAATGAGCAGTTCTTC	CATSDSAGVSYNEQFF
TRBV20-1	many	TRBJ1-5	.	TGCAGTGCCCGAGAATATAGCAATCAGCCCCAGCATTTT	CSAREYSNQPQHF
TRBV5-1	many	TRBJ1-1	.	TGCGCCAGCAGCGCTCAGCACACTGAAGCTTTCTTT	CASSAQHTEAFF
TRBV9	few	TRBJ2-5	.	TGTGCCAGCAGCGTAGGCCCCATCCAGGGTAGAGAGACCCAGTACTTC	CASSVGPIQGRETQYF
TRBV11-2	.	TRBJ2-1	.	TGTGCCAGTGCCCTGGCAGGGAATGAGCAGTTCTTC	CASALAGNEQFF
TRBV6-1	many	TRBJ1-5	.	TGTGCCAGCAGTAGAGGACTTCGGGAGCATTTT	CASSRGLREHF
TRBV7-9	few	TRBJ1-2	.	TGTGCCAGCAGCTTAGTCCAGGGTTTCGGCTACACCTTC	CASSLVQGFGYTF